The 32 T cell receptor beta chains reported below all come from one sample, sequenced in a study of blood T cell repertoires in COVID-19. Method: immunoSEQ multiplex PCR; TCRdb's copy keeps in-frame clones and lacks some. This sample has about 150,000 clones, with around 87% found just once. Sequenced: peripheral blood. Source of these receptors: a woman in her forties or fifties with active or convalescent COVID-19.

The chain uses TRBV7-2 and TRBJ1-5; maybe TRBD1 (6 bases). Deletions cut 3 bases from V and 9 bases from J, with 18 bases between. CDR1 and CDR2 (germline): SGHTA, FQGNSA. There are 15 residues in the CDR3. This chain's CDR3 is CASSLSVQGQGPQHF. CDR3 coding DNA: TGTGCCAGCAGCTTGTCGGTCCAGGGGCAAGGGCCCCAGCATTTT.

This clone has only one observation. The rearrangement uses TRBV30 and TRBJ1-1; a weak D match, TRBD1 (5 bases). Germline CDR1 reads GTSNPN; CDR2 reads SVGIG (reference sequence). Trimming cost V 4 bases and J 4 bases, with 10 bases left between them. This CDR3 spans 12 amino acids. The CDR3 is CAWKGGGTEAFF. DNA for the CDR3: TGTGCCTGGAAGGGCGGGGGCACTGAAGCTTTCTTT.

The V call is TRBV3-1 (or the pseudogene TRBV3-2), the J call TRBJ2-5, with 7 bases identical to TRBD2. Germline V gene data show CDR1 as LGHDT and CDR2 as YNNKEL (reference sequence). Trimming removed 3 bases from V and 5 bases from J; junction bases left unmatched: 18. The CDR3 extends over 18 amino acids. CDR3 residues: CASSHPKPAGTIRETQYF. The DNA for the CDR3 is TGTGCCAGCAGCCACCCGAAACCCGCAGGGACTATTAGGGAGACCCAGTACTTC.

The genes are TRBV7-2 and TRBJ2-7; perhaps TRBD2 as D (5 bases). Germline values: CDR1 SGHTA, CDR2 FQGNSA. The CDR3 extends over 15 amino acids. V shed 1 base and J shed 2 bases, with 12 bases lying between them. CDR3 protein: CASSLGGAGAYEQYF. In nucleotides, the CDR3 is TGTGCCAGCAGCTTAGGGGGAGCTGGCGCCTACGAGCAGTACTTC.

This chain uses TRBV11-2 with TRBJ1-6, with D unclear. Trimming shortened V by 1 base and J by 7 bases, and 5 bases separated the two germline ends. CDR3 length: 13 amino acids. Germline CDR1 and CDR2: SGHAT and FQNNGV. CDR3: CASSLGANSPLHF. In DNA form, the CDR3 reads TGTGCCAGCAGCTTAGGAGCAAATTCACCCCTCCACTTT.

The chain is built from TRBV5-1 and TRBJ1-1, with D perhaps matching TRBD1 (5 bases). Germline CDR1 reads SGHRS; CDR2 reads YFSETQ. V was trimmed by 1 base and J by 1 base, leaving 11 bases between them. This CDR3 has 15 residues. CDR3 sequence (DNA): TGCGCCAGCAGCTTGAATCCCGGACAGAACACTGAAGCTTTCTTT. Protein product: CASSLNPGQNTEAFF.

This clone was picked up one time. The CDR3, as DNA: TGTGCCAGCTCACCACCGGGACTAGCGGGAGGCCCCGGGGAGCTGTTTTTT. It specifies CASSPPGLAGGPGELFF. V is TRBV18 and J is TRBJ2-2, with 15 bases lining up with TRBD2. The V gene end was trimmed by 0 bases and the J gene end by 6 bases; junction bases not matched to a gene: 2. The CDR3 has 17 residues. Germline V gene sequence: CDR1 KGHSH, CDR2 LQKENI.

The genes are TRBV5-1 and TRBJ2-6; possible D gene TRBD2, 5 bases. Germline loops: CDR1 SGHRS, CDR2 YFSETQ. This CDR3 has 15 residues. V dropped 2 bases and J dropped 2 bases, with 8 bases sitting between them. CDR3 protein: CASSFGEAGANVLTF. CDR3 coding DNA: TGCGCCAGCAGCTTCGGGGAAGCTGGGGCCAACGTCCTGACTTTC.

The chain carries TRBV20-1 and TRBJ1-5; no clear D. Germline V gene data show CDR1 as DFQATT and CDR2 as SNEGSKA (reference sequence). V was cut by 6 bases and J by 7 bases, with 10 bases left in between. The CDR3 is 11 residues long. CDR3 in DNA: TGCAGTGCAATTGACTCCCAGCCCCAGCATTTT. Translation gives CSAIDSQPQHF.

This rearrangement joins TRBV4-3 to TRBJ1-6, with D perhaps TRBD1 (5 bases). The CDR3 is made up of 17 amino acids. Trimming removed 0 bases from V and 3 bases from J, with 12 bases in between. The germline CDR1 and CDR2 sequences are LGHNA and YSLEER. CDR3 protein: CASSQDSGEYYNSPLHF. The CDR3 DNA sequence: TGCGCCAGCAGCCAAGATTCGGGGGAATACTATAATTCACCCCTCCACTTT.

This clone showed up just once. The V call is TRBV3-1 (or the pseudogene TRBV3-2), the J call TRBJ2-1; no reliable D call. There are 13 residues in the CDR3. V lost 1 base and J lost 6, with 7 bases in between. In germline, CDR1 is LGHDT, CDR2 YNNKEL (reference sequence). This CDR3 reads CASSQVSSNEQFF. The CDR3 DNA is TGTGCCAGCAGCCAAGTGTCTAGCAATGAGCAGTTCTTC.

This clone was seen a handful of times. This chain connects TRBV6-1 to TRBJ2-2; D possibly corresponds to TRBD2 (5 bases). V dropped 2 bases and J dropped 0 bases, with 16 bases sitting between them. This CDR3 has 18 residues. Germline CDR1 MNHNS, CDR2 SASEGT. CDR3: CASSENWLGRSNTGELFF. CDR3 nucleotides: TGTGCCAGCAGTGAAAATTGGTTGGGGAGATCGAACACCGGGGAGCTGTTTTTT.

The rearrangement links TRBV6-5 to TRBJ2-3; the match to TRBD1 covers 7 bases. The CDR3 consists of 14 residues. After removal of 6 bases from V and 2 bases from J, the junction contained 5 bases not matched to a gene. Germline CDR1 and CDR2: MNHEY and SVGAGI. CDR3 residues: CASSRDRDTDTQYF. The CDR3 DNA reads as TGTGCCAGCAGCCGGGACAGAGACACAGATACGCAGTATTTT.

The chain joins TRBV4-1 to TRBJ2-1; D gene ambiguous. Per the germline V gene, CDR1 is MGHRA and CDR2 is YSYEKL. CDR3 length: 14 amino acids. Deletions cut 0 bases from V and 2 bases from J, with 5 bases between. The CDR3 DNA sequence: TGCGCCAGCAGCCAAGATGGCCCCTACAATGAGCAGTTCTTC. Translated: CASSQDGPYNEQFF.

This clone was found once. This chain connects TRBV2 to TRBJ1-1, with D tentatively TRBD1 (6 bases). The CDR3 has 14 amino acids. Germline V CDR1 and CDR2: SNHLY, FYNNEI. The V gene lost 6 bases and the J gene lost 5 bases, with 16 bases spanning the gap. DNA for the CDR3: TGTGCCAGCAGCCCCCGGGGGGCGAGTACTGAAGCTTTCTTT. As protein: CASSPRGASTEAFF.

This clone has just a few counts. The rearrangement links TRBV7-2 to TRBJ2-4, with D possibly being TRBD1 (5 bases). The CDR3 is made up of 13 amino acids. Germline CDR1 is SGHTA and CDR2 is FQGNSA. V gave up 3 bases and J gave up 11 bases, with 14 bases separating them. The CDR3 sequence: CASSLDPGKVQYF. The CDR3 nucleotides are TGTGCCAGCAGCTTGGATCCAGGGAAGGTTCAGTACTTC. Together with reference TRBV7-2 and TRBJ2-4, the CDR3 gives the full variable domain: GAGVSQSPSNKVTEKGKDVELRCDPISGHTALYWYRQSLGQGLEFLIYFQGNSAPDKSGLPSDRFSAERTGGSVSTLTIQRTQQEDSAVYLCASSLDPGKVQYFGAGTRLSVL.

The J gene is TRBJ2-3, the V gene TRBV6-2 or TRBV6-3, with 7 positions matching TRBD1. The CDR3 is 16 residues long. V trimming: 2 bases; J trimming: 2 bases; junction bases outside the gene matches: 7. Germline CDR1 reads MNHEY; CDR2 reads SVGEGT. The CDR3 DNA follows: TGTGCCAGCAGTTACGTGCGGACAGGCAACACAGATACGCAGTATTTT. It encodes CASSYVRTGNTDTQYF.

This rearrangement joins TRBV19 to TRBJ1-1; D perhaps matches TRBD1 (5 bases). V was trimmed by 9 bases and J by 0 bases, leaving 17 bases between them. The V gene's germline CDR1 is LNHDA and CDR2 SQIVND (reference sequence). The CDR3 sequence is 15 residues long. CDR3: CASRWSPRVNTEAFF. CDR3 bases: TGTGCCAGCCGCTGGAGCCCCAGGGTGAACACTGAAGCTTTCTTT.

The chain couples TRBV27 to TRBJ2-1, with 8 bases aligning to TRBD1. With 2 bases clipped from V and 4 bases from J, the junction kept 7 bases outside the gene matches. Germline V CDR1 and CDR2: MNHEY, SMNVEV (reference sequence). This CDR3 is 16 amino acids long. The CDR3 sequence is CASSLITDRGYNEQFF. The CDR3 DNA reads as TGTGCCAGCAGTTTAATCACAGACAGGGGTTACAATGAGCAGTTCTTC.

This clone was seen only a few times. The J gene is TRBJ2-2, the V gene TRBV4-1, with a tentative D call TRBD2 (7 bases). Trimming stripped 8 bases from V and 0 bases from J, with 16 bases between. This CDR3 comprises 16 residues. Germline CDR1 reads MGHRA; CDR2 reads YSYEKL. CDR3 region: CASSGGGGANTGELFF. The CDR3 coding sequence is TGCGCCAGCTCGGGGGGCGGGGGCGCGAACACCGGGGAGCTGTTTTTT.

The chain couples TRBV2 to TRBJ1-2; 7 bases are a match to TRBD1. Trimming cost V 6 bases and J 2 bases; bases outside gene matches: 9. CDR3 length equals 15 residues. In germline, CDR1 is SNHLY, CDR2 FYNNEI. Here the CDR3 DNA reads TGTGCCAGCAGACCGACAGGGTGGAAAAACTATGGCTACACCTTC. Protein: CASRPTGWKNYGYTF.

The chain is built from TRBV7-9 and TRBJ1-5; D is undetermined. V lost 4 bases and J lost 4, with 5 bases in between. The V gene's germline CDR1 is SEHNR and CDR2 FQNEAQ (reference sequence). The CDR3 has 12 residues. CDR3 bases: TGTGCCAGCAGCTCCCAAAATCAGCCCCAGCATTTT. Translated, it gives CASSSQNQPQHF. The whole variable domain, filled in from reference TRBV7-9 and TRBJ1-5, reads DTGVSQNPRHKITKRGQNVTFRCDPISEHNRLYWYRQTLGQGPEFLTYFQNEAQLEKSRLLSDRFSAERPKGSFSTLEIQRTEQGDSAMYLCASSSQNQPQHFGDGTRLSIL.

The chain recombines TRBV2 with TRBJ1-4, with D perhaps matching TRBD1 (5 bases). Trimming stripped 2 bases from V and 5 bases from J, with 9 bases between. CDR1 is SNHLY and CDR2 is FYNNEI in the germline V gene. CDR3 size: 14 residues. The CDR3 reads CASSEQGQNEKLFF. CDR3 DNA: TGTGCCAGCAGTGAACAGGGTCAAAATGAAAAACTGTTTTTT.

This CDR3 is CASSQARLSKETQYF. Written as DNA, the CDR3 is TGTGCCAGCAGCCAGGCGCGACTAAGTAAGGAGACCCAGTACTTC. The V call is TRBV6-5, the J call TRBJ2-5, with a weak D call TRBD2 (5 bases). Trimming shortened V by 6 bases and J by 5 bases, and 19 bases separated the two germline ends. The CDR3 is made up of 15 amino acids. The V gene's germline CDR1 is MNHEY and CDR2 SVGAGI.

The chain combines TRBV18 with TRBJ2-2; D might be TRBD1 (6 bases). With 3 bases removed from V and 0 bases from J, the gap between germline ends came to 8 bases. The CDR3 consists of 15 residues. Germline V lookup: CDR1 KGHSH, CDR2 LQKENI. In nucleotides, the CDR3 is TGTGCCAGCTCACCCCGGGACACGAACACCGGGGAGCTGTTTTTT. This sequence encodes CASSPRDTNTGELFF.

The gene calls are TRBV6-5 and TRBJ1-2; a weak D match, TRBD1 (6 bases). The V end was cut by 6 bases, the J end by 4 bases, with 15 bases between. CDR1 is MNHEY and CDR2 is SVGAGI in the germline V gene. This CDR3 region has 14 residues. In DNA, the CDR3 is TGTGCCAGCAGCCTTGACAGGCCGACCTATGGCTACACCTTC. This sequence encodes CASSLDRPTYGYTF.

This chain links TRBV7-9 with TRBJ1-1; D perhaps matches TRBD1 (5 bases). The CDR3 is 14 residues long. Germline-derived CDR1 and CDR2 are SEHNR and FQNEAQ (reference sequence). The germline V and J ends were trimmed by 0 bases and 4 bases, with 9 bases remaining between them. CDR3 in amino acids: CASSLATGGTEAFF. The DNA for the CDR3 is TGTGCCAGCAGCTTAGCAACAGGTGGCACTGAAGCTTTCTTT. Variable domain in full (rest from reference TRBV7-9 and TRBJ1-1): DTGVSQNPRHKITKRGQNVTFRCDPISEHNRLYWYRQTLGQGPEFLTYFQNEAQLEKSRLLSDRFSAERPKGSFSTLEIQRTEQGDSAMYLCASSLATGGTEAFFGQGTRLTVV.

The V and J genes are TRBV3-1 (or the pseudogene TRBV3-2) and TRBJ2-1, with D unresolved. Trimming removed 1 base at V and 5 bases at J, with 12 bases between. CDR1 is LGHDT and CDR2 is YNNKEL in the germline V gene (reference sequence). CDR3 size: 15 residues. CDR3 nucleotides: TGTGCCAGCAGCCAAGCCCGAGTAAGAGACAATGAGCAGTTCTTC. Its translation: CASSQARVRDNEQFF.

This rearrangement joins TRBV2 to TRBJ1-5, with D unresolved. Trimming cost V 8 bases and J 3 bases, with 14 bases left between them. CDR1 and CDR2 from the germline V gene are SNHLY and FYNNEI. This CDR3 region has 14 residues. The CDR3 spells CASWMGSPNQPQHF. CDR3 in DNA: TGTGCCAGCTGGATGGGCAGCCCCAATCAGCCCCAGCATTTT.

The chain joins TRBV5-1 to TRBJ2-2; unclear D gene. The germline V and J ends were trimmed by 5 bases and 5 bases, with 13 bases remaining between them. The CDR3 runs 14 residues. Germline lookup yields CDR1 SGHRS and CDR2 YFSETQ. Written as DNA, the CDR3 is TGCGCCAGCAGTCAATTGGGCAGTACCGGGGAGCTGTTTTTT. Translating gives CASSQLGSTGELFF.

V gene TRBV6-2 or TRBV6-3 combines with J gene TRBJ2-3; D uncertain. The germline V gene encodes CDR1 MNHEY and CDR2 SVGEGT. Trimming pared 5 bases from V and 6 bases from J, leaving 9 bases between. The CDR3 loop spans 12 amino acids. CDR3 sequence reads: CASSPRVDTQYF. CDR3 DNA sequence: TGTGCCAGCAGTCCCCGGGTCGATACGCAGTATTTT.

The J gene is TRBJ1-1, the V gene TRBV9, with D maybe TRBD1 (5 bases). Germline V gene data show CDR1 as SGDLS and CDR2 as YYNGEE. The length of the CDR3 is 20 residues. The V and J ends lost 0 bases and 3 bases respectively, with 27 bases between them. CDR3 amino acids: CASSVGYLGGTLGSDTEAFF. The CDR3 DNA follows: TGTGCCAGCAGCGTAGGTTATTTGGGGGGGACTTTGGGTAGTGACACTGAAGCTTTCTTT.